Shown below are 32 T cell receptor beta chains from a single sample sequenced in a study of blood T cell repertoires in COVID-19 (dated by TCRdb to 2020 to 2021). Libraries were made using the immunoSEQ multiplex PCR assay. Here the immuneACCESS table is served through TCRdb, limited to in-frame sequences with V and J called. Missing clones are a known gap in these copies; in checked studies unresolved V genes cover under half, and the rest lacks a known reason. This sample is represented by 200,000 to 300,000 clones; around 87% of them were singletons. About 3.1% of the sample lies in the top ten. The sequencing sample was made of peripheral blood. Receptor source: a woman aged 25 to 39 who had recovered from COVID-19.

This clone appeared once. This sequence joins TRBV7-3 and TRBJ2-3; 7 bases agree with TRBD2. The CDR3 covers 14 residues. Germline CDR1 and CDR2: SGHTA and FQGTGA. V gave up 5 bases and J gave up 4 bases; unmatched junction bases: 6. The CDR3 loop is CASSRGGFADTQYF. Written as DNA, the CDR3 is TGTGCCAGCAGCCGCGGGGGTTTTGCAGATACGCAGTATTTT.

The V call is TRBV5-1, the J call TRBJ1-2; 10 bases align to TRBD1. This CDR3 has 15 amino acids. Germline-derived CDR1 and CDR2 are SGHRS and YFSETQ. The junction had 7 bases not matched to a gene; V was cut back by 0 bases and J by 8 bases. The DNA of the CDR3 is TGCGCCAGCAGCTTGGCACAGACAGGGGGCTCGGGCTACACCTTC. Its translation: CASSLAQTGGSGYTF.

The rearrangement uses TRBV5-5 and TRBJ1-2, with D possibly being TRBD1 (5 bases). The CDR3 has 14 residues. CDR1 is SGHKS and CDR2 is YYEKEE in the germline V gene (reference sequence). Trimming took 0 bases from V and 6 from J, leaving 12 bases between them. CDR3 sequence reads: CASSLDPRVNGYTF. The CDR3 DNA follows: TGTGCCAGCAGCTTGGACCCCAGGGTGAATGGCTACACCTTC.

CDR3 residues: CATSRDRGGLMTAYNEQFF. The CDR3 DNA reads TGTGCCACCAGCAGAGATCGCGGGGGGTTAATGACAGCTTACAATGAGCAGTTCTTC. The rearrangement joins TRBV15 to TRBJ2-1, with 8 bases aligning to TRBD2. Losses at the gene ends were 0 bases for V and 4 bases for J; bases not matched to a gene: 14. Germline assignment: CDR1 LNHNV and CDR2 YYDKDF (reference sequence). The CDR3 totals 19 residues.

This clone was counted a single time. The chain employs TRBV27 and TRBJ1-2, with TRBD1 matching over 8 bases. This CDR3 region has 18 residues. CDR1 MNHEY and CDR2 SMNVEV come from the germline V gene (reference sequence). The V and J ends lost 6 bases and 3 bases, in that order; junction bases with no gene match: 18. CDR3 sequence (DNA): TGTGCCAGCAGCCCGACCCCCCAGGGGGCGCGGGCTTACTATGGCTACACCTTC. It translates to CASSPTPQGARAYYGYTF.

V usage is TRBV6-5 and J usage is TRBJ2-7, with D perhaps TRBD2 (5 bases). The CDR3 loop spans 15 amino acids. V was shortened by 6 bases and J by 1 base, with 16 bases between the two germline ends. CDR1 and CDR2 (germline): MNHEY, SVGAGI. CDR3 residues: CASSSPRTGSYEQYF. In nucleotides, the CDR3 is TGTGCCAGCAGCTCTCCCAGGACGGGATCCTACGAGCAGTACTTC.

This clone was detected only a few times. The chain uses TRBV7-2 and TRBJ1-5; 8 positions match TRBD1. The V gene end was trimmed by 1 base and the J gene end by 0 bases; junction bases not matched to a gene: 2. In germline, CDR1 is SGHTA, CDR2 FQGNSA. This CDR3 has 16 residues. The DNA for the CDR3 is TGTGCCAGCAGCTTAGGGACAGGGCTTAGCAATCAGCCCCAGCATTTT. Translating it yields CASSLGTGLSNQPQHF.

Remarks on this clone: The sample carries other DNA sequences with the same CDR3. This chain's CDR3 is CASSITGSSYEQYF. CDR3 DNA sequence: TGTGCCAGTAGTATAACCGGGTCCTCCTACGAGCAGTACTTC. This chain links TRBV19 with TRBJ2-7; D gene unclear. Trimming removed 2 bases at V and 0 bases at J, with 8 bases between. The CDR3 covers 14 residues. In germline, CDR1 is LNHDA, CDR2 SQIVND (reference sequence). The variable domain in full, completed from reference TRBV19 and TRBJ2-7, reads DGGITQSPKYLFRKEGQNVTLSCEQNLNHDAMYWYRQDPGQGLRLIYYSQIVNDFQKGDIAEGYSVSREKKESFPLTVTSAQKNPTAFYLCASSITGSSYEQYFGPGTRLTVT.

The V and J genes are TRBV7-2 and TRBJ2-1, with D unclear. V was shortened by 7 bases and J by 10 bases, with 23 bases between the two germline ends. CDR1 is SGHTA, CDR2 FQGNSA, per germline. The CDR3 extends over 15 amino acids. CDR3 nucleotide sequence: TGTGCCAGCAAATCCCAGGCCGCACCTGTTTGGGAGCAGTTCTTC. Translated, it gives CASKSQAAPVWEQFF.

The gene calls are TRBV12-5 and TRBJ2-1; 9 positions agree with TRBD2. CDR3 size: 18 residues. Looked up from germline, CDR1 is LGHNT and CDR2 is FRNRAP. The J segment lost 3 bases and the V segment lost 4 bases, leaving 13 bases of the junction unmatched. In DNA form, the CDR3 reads TGTGCTAGTGGTTCCACCAGTTCTAGCGGGGAGAACTACAATGAGCAGTTCTTC. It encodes CASGSTSSSGENYNEQFF.

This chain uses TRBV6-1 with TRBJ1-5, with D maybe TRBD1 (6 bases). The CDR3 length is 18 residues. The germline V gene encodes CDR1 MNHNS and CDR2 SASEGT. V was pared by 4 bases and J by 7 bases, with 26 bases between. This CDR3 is CASSGSRTSGGAWQPQHF. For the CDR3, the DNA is TGTGCCAGCAGTGGTTCCCGAACCAGTGGGGGGGCCTGGCAGCCCCAGCATTTT.

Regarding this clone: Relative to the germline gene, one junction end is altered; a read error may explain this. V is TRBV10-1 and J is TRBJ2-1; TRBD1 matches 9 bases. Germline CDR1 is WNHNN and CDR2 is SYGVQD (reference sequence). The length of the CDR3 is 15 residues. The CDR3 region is CASSKSGTGTHEQFF. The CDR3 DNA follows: TGCGCCAGCAGTAAGTCCGGGACAGGGACCCATGAGCAGTTCTTC.

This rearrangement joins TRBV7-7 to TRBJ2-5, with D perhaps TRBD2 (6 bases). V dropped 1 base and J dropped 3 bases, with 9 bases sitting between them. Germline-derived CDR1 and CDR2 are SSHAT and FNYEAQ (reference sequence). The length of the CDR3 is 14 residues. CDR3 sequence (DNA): TGTGCCAGCAGCTTAGTGCGGGGTGAAGAGACCCAGTACTTC. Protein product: CASSLVRGEETQYF.

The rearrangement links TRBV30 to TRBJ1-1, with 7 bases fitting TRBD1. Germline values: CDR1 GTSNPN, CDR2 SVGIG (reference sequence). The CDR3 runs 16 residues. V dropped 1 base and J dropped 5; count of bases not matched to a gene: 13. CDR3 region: CAWSGLVQGVWTEAFF. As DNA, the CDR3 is TGTGCCTGGAGTGGGCTCGTGCAGGGGGTGTGGACTGAAGCTTTCTTT.

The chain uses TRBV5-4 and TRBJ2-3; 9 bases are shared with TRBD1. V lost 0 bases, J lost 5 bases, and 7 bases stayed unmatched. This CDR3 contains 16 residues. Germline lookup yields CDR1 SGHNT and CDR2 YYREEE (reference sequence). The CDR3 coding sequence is TGTGCCAGCAGCTTGGTGTGGGACAGGGTGGGAGATACGCAGTATTTT. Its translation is CASSLVWDRVGDTQYF. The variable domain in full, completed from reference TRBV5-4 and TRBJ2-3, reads ETGVTQSPTHLIKTRGQQVTLRCSSQSGHNTVSWYQQALGQGPQFIFQYYREEENGRGNFPPRFSGLQFPNYSSELNVNALELDDSALYLCASSLVWDRVGDTQYFGPGTRLTVL.

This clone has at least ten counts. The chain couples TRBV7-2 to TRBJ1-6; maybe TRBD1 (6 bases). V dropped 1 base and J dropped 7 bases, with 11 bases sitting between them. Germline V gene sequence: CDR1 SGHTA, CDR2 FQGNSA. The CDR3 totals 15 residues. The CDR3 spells CASSLEGGRNSPLHF. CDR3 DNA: TGTGCCAGCAGCTTAGAGGGGGGGCGCAATTCACCCCTCCACTTT.

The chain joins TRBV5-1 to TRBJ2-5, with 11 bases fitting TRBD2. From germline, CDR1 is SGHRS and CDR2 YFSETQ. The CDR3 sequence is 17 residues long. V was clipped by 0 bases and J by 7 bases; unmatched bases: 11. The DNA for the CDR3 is TGCGCCAGCAGCTTGGATCTTAGCGGGGGGGTCCTAGGGACCCAGTACTTC. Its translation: CASSLDLSGGVLGTQYF.

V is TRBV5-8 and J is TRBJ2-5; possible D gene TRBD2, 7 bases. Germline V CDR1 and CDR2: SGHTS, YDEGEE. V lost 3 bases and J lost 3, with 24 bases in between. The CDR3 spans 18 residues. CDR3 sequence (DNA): TGTGCCAGCAGCTCCCCCCCTGGTCGGGGGGACACTGAAGAGACCCAGTACTTC. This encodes CASSSPPGRGDTEETQYF.

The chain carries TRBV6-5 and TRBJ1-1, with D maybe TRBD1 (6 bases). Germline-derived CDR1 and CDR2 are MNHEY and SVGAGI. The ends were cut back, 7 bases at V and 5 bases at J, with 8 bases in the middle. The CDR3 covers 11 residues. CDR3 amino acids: CASIRGTEAFF. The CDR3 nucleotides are TGTGCCAGCATCAGGGGAACTGAAGCTTTCTTT.

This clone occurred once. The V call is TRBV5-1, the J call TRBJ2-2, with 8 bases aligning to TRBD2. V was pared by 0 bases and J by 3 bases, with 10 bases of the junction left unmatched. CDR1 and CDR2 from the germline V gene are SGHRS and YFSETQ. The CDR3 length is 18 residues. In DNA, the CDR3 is TGCGCCAGCAGCTTGGGGGAAAGTGGTAGCGGGGACACCGGGGAGCTGTTTTTT. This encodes CASSLGESGSGDTGELFF.

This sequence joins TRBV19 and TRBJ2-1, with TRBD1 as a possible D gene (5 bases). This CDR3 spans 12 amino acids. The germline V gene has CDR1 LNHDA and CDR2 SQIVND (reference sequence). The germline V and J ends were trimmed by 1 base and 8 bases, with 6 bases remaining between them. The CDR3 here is CASSIVGHEQFF. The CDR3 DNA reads TGTGCCAGTAGTATAGTGGGGCATGAGCAGTTCTTC.

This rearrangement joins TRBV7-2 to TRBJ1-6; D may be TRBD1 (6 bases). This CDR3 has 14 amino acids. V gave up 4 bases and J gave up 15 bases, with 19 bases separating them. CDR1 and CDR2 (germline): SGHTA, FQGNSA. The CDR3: CASSSWGPQRILHF. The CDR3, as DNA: TGTGCCAGCAGCTCCTGGGGGCCCCAGCGAATCCTCCACTTT. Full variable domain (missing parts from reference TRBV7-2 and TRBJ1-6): GAGVSQSPSNKVTEKGKDVELRCDPISGHTALYWYRQSLGQGLEFLIYFQGNSAPDKSGLPSDRFSAERTGGSVSTLTIQRTQQEDSAVYLCASSSWGPQRILHFGNGTRLTVT.

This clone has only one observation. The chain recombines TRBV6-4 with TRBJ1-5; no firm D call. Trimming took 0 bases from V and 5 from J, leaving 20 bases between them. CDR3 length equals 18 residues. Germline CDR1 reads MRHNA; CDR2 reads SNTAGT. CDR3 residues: CASSDSRLVANRDQPQHF. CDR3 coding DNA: TGTGCCAGCAGTGACTCCAGACTCGTGGCTAATCGGGATCAGCCCCAGCATTTT.

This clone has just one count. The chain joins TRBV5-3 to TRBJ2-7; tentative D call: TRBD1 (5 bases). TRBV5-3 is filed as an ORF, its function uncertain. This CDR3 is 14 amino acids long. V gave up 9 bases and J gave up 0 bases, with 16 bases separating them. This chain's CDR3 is CANLTGPLSYEQYF. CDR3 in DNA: TGTGCCAATTTAACAGGTCCGCTCTCCTACGAGCAGTACTTC.

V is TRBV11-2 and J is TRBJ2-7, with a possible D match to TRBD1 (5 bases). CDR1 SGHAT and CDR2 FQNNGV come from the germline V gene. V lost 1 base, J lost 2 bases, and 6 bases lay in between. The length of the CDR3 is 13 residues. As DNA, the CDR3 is TGTGCCAGCAGCTTAGCAGGGACCTACGAGCAGTACTTC. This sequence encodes CASSLAGTYEQYF.

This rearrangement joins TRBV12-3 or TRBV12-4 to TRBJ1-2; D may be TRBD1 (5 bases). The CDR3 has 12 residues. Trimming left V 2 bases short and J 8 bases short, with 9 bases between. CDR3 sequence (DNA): TGTGCCAGCAGTTTACAGGGTCGAGGCTACACCTTC. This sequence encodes CASSLQGRGYTF.

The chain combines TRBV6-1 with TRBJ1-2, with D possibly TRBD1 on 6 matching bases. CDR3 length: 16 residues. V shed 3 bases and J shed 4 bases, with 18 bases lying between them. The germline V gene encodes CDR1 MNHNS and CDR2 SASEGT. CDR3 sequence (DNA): TGTGCCAGCAGTGATATGTGGCAGGGGATTACCTATGGCTACACCTTC. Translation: CASSDMWQGITYGYTF.

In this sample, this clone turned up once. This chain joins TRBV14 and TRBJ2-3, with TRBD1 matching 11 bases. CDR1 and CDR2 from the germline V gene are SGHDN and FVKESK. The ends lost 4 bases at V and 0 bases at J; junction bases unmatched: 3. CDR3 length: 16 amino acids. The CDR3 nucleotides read TGTGCCAGCAGCCCTTGGGACAGGGGGAGCACAGATACGCAGTATTTT. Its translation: CASSPWDRGSTDTQYF.

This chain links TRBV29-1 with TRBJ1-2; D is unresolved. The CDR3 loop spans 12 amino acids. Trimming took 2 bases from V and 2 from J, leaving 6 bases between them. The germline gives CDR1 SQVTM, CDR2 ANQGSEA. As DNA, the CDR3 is TGCAGCGTTGAACCAGGAAACTATGGCTACACCTTC. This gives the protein CSVEPGNYGYTF. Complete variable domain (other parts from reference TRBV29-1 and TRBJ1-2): SAVISQKPSRDICQRGTSLTIQCQVDSQVTMMFWYRQQPGQSLTLIATANQGSEATYESGFVIDKFPISRPNLTFSTLTVSNMSPEDSSIYLCSVEPGNYGYTFGSGTRLTVV.

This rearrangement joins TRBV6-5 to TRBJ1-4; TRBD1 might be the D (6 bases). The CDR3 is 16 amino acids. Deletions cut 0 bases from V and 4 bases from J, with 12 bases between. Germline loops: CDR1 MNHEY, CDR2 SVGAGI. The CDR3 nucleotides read TGTGCCAGCAGTTACTCGCAGGGGCTTGTTAATGAAAAACTGTTTTTT. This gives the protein CASSYSQGLVNEKLFF.

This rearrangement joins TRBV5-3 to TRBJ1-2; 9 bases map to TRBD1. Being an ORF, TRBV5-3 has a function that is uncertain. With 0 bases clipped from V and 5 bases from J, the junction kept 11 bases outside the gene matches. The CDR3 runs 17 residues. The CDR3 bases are TGTGCCAGAAGCTTGGATGGGAACAGGGGGCAGGGGTATGGCTACACCTTC. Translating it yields CARSLDGNRGQGYGYTF.

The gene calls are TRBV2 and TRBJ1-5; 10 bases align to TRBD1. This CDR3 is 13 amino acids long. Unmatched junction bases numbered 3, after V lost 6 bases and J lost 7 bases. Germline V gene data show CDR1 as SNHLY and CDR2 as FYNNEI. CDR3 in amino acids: CASRGQGEQPQHF. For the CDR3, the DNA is TGTGCCAGCAGAGGACAGGGGGAACAGCCCCAGCATTTT.